The clone carrying this T cell receptor beta chain was counted ten times or more. Then a second PCR, running roughly 7 to 12 cycles, was carried out with a sample-barcoded 5' primer and a J-beta primer mix. TCRdb reanalysed the 5' RACE reads using MiXCR and keeps one entry per CDR3 protein. Of 1.5 million to 2 million distinct CDR3 sequences in the sample, 25% to 30% were seen once. This sample was taken from a study of blood T cells in healthy people across ages. The CDR3 has 15 amino acids. From germline, CDR1 is SGHTA and CDR2 FQGNSA. V trimming: 1 base; J trimming: 2 bases; junction bases outside the gene matches: 4.

The sequenced sample consisted of blood. The sequence was collected from a woman younger than 45 in good health. This chain connects TRBV7-2 to TRBJ2-5, with 7 nucleotides matching TRBD2. Here the CDR3 DNA reads TGTGCCAGCAGCTTAGAAGCGGGGCGACAAGAGACCCAGTACTTC. It encodes CASSLEAGRQETQYF.